This TCR beta chain was sequenced for a study of blood T cell repertoires in COVID-19. Across the study: Some COVID-19 samples were acute and others convalescent; all came from the United States, Italy and Spain.

The repertoire was sequenced with immunoSEQ multiplex PCR; TCRdb's copy has only in-frame clones and lacks some. The table shows roughly 100,000 clones, with approximately 80% occurring only once. Germline CDR1 and CDR2: SQVTM and ANQGSEA. This CDR3 contains 13 residues. The V and J ends lost 7 bases and 3 bases, in that order; junction bases with no gene match: 8. The sample taken for sequencing was peripheral blood. The clonotype originates from a man aged 55 to 69 with active or convalescent COVID-19. The V call is TRBV29-1, the J call TRBJ1-1, with 7 bases fitting TRBD1. For the CDR3, the DNA is TGCAGCGCCACCGGGACAGTCCACACTGAAGCTTTCTTT. This encodes CSATGTVHTEAFF.